The 23 T cell receptor beta chains below come from one sample, sequenced in a study of PD-1 blockade in classical Hodgkin lymphoma (TCRdb year 2020). Explained via the paper, the time point label denotes: cycle 4 day 1 (C4D1), after 6 weeks of nivolumab. Every trial patient had relapsed after autologous stem cell transplantation, and cohorts A, B and C differed in prior brentuximab vedotin exposure. The method behind the library was the immunoSEQ multiplex PCR assay. In TCRdb, the immuneACCESS table is reduced to in-frame sequences with V and J assigned. These tables do not hold every clone; where another copy was compared, an unresolved V gene accounts for under half, and the others remain unexplained. Recorded for this sample are roughly 50,000 clones; 86% of them occurred a single time. The ten largest clones capture approximately 6.8% of the sample. Sequenced material: peripheral blood mononuclear cells (PBMCs), taken before the fourth cycle of nivolumab. Every receptor here comes from a human donor with classical Hodgkin lymphoma.

The genes are TRBV28 and TRBJ1-5; D gene ambiguous. The CDR3 covers 14 residues. The V end was cut by 1 base, the J end by 0 bases, with 4 bases between. Germline CDR1 and CDR2: MDHEN and SYDVKM. CDR3 bases: TGTGCCAGCAGTTTATTGGTTAGCAATCAGCCCCAGCATTTT. Translated, it gives CASSLLVSNQPQHF.

This chain links TRBV5-1 with TRBJ2-1; maybe TRBD1 (5 bases). This CDR3 has 14 amino acids. V lost 4 bases to trimming and J lost 2 bases, with 10 bases between them. The V gene's germline CDR1 is SGHRS and CDR2 YFSETQ. Here the CDR3 DNA reads TGCGCCAGCAGCCTGACAGTCACCTACAATGAGCAGTTCTTC. Translating gives CASSLTVTYNEQFF.

The genes are TRBV7-9 and TRBJ2-7, with 8 positions matching TRBD1. The CDR3 is made up of 13 amino acids. Per germline, CDR1 SEHNR and CDR2 FQNEAQ (reference sequence). Trimming took 7 bases from V and 4 from J; bases not matched to a gene: 6. CDR3 protein: CASTGGFVYEQYF. The CDR3 nucleotides read TGTGCCAGCACAGGGGGCTTCGTTTACGAGCAGTACTTC.

DNA of the CDR3: TGTGCCACCAGCACTACCAGGGACAGGGGAGAAGCCTACGAGCAGTACTTC. It is translated as CATSTTRDRGEAYEQYF. V and J are TRBV15 and TRBJ2-7; 10 bases map to TRBD1. V lost 4 bases to trimming and J lost 2 bases; unmatched junction nucleotides: 11. Germline CDR1 LNHNV, CDR2 YYDKDF (reference sequence). The CDR3 spans 17 residues.

The CDR3 DNA reads TGTGCCAGCAGCTTAGGTGAGACAGATACGCAGTATTTT. Its translation is CASSLGETDTQYF. The V and J genes are TRBV7-9 and TRBJ2-3; D call uncertain. Germline CDR1 reads SEHNR; CDR2 reads FQNEAQ (reference sequence). Trimming left V 1 base short and J 3 bases short, with 5 bases between. This CDR3 spans 13 amino acids.

V usage is TRBV7-2 and J usage is TRBJ2-5; tentative D call: TRBD2 (6 bases). The germline CDR1 and CDR2 sequences are SGHTA and FQGNSA. V shed 5 bases and J shed 5 bases, with 15 bases lying between them. CDR3 length: 14 amino acids. The CDR3 sequence: CASSLVRGKETQYF. The CDR3 nucleotides are TGTGCCAGCAGCCTGGTTCGGGGGAAGGAGACCCAGTACTTC.

This rearrangement joins TRBV5-1 to TRBJ2-1; possibly TRBD2 for D (6 bases). V was shortened by 1 base and J by 13 bases, with 18 bases between the two germline ends. In germline, CDR1 is SGHRS, CDR2 YFSETQ. The CDR3 runs to 14 residues. The DNA for the CDR3 is TGCGCCAGCAGCTTGAATTTAGGTGGGAGGCAACAGTTCTTC. The encoded protein is CASSLNLGGRQQFF.

The rearrangement joins TRBV6-5 to TRBJ1-5; D is ambiguous. Germline V CDR1 and CDR2: MNHEY, SVGAGI. The CDR3 extends over 14 amino acids. Trimming cost V 6 bases and J 7 bases, with 16 bases left between them. The CDR3 reads CASSRRGRWQPQHF. CDR3 DNA: TGTGCCAGCAGCCGAAGAGGGAGGTGGCAGCCCCAGCATTTT.

The genes are TRBV4-3 and TRBJ2-1; tentative D call: TRBD2 (6 bases). Trimming took off 5 bases at V and 0 bases at J, with 14 bases between the two ends. The CDR3 has 16 residues. Germline loops: CDR1 LGHNA, CDR2 YSLEER. This CDR3 is CASSLGGTSSYNEQFF. The CDR3 bases are TGCGCCAGCAGCTTAGGAGGGACTTCCTCCTACAATGAGCAGTTCTTC.

This clone was seen a single time. CDR3 DNA sequence: TGTGCCAGCAGCTTAGTGGGGGCGCACACTGAAGCTTTCTTT. The encoded protein is CASSLVGAHTEAFF. The rearrangement joins TRBV7-9 to TRBJ1-1, with D maybe TRBD1 (6 bases). Germline CDR1 and CDR2: SEHNR and FQNEAQ (reference sequence). The V gene lost 1 base and the J gene lost 3 bases, with 9 bases spanning the gap. The CDR3 runs 14 residues.

This clone has a handful of counts. The chain combines TRBV7-2 with TRBJ1-6, with D uncertain. The CDR3 is 13 residues long. V was shortened by 5 bases and J by 5 bases, with 7 bases between the two germline ends. Germline V CDR1 and CDR2: SGHTA, FQGNSA. DNA for the CDR3: TGTGCCAGCAGCACCAGAGATAATTCACCCCTCCACTTT. It specifies CASSTRDNSPLHF.

This sequence joins TRBV7-9 and TRBJ2-7; 10 bases map to TRBD2. Germline V lookup: CDR1 SEHNR, CDR2 FQNEAQ (reference sequence). The CDR3 length is 14 residues. V shed 0 bases, J shed 6 bases, and the junction held 2 bases outside the gene matches. The CDR3: CASSLAASGSEQYF. The CDR3 DNA follows: TGTGCCAGCAGCTTAGCGGCTAGCGGGAGCGAGCAGTACTTC. Full variable domain (rest looked up from reference TRBV7-9 and TRBJ2-7): DTGVSQNPRHKITKRGQNVTFRCDPISEHNRLYWYRQTLGQGPEFLTYFQNEAQLEKSRLLSDRFSAERPKGSFSTLEIQRTEQGDSAMYLCASSLAASGSEQYFGPGTRLTVT.

Only one count was recorded for this clone. V is TRBV11-2 and J is TRBJ1-2; D is possibly TRBD1 (6 bases). This CDR3 region has 13 residues. Trimming took 2 bases from V and 2 from J, leaving 6 bases between them. CDR1 is SGHAT and CDR2 is FQNNGV in the germline V gene. The DNA for the CDR3 is TGTGCCAGCAGCTTACAGGGGAACTATGGCTACACCTTC. It yields the protein CASSLQGNYGYTF.

This sequence joins TRBV6-6 and TRBJ2-1; possible D gene TRBD2, 7 bases. The CDR3 has 16 amino acids. Trimming pared 2 bases from V and 4 bases from J, leaving 15 bases between. CDR1 and CDR2 from the germline V gene are MNHNY and SVGAGI (reference sequence). The CDR3 DNA is TGTGCCAGCAGTTACGGGGGGGGCGCTTCGTACAATGAGCAGTTCTTC. Protein sequence: CASSYGGGASYNEQFF.

The chain is built from TRBV10-3 and TRBJ2-2; 9 bases are a match to TRBD1. CDR1 ENHRY and CDR2 SYGVKD come from the germline V gene. Unmatched junction bases numbered 1, after V lost 6 bases and J lost 5 bases. This CDR3 is 13 amino acids long. This CDR3 reads CAIRQGATGELFF. CDR3 bases: TGTGCCATCAGACAGGGGGCGACCGGGGAGCTGTTTTTT.

This chain joins TRBV5-1 and TRBJ1-1; D not resolved. Trimming left V 6 bases short and J 1 base short, with 10 bases between. CDR3 length: 13 amino acids. Germline V gene lookup returns CDR1 SGHRS and CDR2 YFSETQ. CDR3 region: CASNTAGNTEAFF. CDR3 sequence (DNA): TGCGCCAGCAACACGGCCGGGAACACTGAAGCTTTCTTT.

The CDR3 region is CASSARTGTNEQFF. For the CDR3, the DNA is TGTGCCAGCAGCGCCAGGACAGGGACCAATGAGCAGTTCTTC. The rearrangement uses TRBV9 and TRBJ2-1; 8 bases are a match to TRBD1. CDR1 and CDR2 from the germline V gene are SGDLS and YYNGEE. J lost 6 bases, V lost 3 bases, and 5 bases had no gene match. The CDR3 totals 14 residues.

This clone was recorded a few times. The CDR3 reads CASSLFQGRYEQYF. The CDR3 bases are TGTGCCAGCAGTTTATTCCAGGGGAGGTACGAGCAGTACTTC. The rearrangement uses TRBV28 and TRBJ2-7; D may be TRBD1 or TRBD2 (6 bases each). The CDR3 loop spans 14 amino acids. Deletions cut 1 base from V and 4 bases from J, with 11 bases between. CDR1 and CDR2 from the germline V gene are MDHEN and SYDVKM.

This chain connects TRBV28 to TRBJ1-3; 7 nucleotides line up with TRBD1. This CDR3 has 15 amino acids. Germline V gene data show CDR1 as MDHEN and CDR2 as SYDVKM. Trimming at V came to 6 bases and at J to 4 bases, leaving 9 bases not matched to a gene. In nucleotides, the CDR3 is TGTGCCAGCAGAGCCAGGGGGATAGTAGGAAACACCATATATTTT. Translated, it gives CASRARGIVGNTIYF.

The rearrangement uses TRBV7-2 and TRBJ2-7; 8 nucleotides match TRBD1. CDR3 size: 14 residues. Per germline, CDR1 SGHTA and CDR2 FQGNSA. The junction had 6 bases not matched to a gene; V was cut back by 4 bases and J by 4 bases. CDR3 DNA: TGTGCCAGCAGCTCCAGGACAGGGATGTACGAGCAGTACTTC. Translation: CASSSRTGMYEQYF.

This chain links TRBV4-1 with TRBJ2-5; no clear D. Germline lookup yields CDR1 MGHRA and CDR2 YSYEKL. CDR3 length: 17 residues. V lost 0 bases to trimming and J lost 2 bases, with 16 bases between them. This chain's CDR3 is CASSQDSLRIGQETQYF. The CDR3 nucleotides read TGCGCCAGCAGCCAAGATTCTTTGAGAATAGGACAAGAGACCCAGTACTTC.

The chain couples TRBV18 to TRBJ1-2, with D possibly being TRBD1 (5 bases). V was pared by 5 bases and J by 6 bases, with 22 bases between. The CDR3 is made up of 16 amino acids. CDR1 is KGHSH and CDR2 is LQKENI in the germline V gene. The CDR3 DNA reads as TGTGCCAGCTCATCTACCGGGACGGAGATAGGAAATGGCTACACCTTC. Translating gives CASSSTGTEIGNGYTF.

The chain has TRBV6-6 and TRBJ2-1; D unresolved. There are 14 residues in the CDR3. Germline CDR1 reads MNHNY; CDR2 reads SVGAGI (reference sequence). V was cut by 0 bases and J by 7 bases, with 10 bases left in between. CDR3 amino acids: CASSYSLKANEQFF. DNA of the CDR3: TGTGCCAGCAGTTACTCCTTAAAGGCAAATGAGCAGTTCTTC.